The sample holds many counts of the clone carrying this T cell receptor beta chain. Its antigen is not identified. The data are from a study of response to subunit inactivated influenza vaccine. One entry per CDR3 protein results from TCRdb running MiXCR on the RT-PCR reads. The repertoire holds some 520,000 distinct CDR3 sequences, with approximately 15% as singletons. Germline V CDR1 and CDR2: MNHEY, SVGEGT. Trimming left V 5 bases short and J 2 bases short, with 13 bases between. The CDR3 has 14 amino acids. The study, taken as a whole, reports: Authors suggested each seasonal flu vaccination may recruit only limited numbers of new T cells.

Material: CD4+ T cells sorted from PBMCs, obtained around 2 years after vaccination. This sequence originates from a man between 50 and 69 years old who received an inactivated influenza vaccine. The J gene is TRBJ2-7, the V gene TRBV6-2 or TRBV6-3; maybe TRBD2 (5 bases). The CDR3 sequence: CASSPTAGTYEQYF. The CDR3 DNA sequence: TGTGCCAGCAGTCCGACCGCCGGGACCTACGAGCAGTACTTC.